These T cell receptor beta chains were read from a single sample in a study of blood T cell repertoires in COVID-19. The repertoire was sequenced with immunoSEQ multiplex PCR; TCRdb's copy has only in-frame clones and lacks some. Among about 120,000 clones listed, about 83% were seen once. The sample was peripheral blood. Every receptor here comes from an elderly man with active or convalescent COVID-19. CDR3s include the opening cysteine and the closing phenylalanine or tryptophan. The D gene is left open where the match is weak. Part of the rows lack a size; the others show once, few, many or a class for expanded clones.

abundance,v_gene,d_gene,j_gene,CDR3nt,CDR3aa
.,TRBV21-1,.,TRBJ1-2,TGTGCCAGCAGCAAGCCCTTCCGACAGGGAGATAACTATGGCTACACCTTC,CASSKPFRQGDNYGYTF
.,TRBV6-5,.,TRBJ1-3,TGTGCCAGCAGTTACTCCAACTCTGGAAACACCATATATTTT,CASSYSNSGNTIYF
.,TRBV6-6,TRBD1,TRBJ1-5,TGTGCCAGCAGTTCGGGACAGGGGAGCAATCAGCCCCAGCATTTT,CASSSGQGSNQPQHF
.,TRBV5-1,TRBD1,TRBJ2-5,TGCGCCAGCAGCTTGCAACAGGGGGAGCAAGAGACCCAGTACTTC,CASSLQQGEQETQYF
.,TRBV7-2,.,TRBJ1-2,TGTGCCAGCAGCTTAGATTTCGGGAGCGCTAACTATGGCTACACCTTC,CASSLDFGSANYGYTF
.,TRBV6-1,TRBD1,TRBJ2-2,TGTGCCAGCAGTGTCCCCGGGACAGGGGGGTATGACACCGGGGAGCTGTTTTTT,CASSVPGTGGYDTGELFF
many,TRBV10-3,.,TRBJ2-7,TGTGCCATCAGTGAGTCTGCAGGGGACAACGAGCAGTACTTC,CAISESAGDNEQYF
.,TRBV10-2,.,TRBJ2-1,TGCGCCAGCAGTGAGTCAGCCCTTTACACTATCGGTGAGCAGTTCTTC,CASSESALYTIGEQFF
once,TRBV10-3,TRBD2,TRBJ2-2,TGTGCCATCAGTGAAAGCCTAGCGGGGGACACCGGGGAGCTGTTTTTT,CAISESLAGDTGELFF
.,TRBV10-3,TRBD2,TRBJ2-1,TGTGCCATCAGTGACCTTGGCGGGGGTCCCTACAATGAGCAGTTCTTC,CAISDLGGGPYNEQFF
once,TRBV7-3,.,TRBJ1-1,TGTGCCAGCAGCTCATCAGGGGTCACTGAAGCTTTCTTT,CASSSSGVTEAFF
.,TRBV29-1,.,TRBJ1-2,TGCAGCGCCTGGGGGGACGGGGAGGGAGGCTACACCTTC,CSAWGDGEGGYTF
.,TRBV19,TRBD2,TRBJ2-1,TGTGCCAGCCGAACCGGGACTAGTACAAATGAGCAGTTCTTC,CASRTGTSTNEQFF
.,TRBV29-1,TRBD1,TRBJ1-1,TGCAGCGTCCTGGGACAGGGTCATTCTGAAGCTTTCTTT,CSVLGQGHSEAFF
.,TRBV7-2,.,TRBJ1-6,TGTGCCAGCAGCCCCCGCGGCGGGGATCATTCACCCCTCCACTTT,CASSPRGGDHSPLHF
.,TRBV6-5,.,TRBJ2-6,TGTGCCAGCAGTTACTTCAGGGGACCTGGGGCCAACGTCCTGACTTTC,CASSYFRGPGANVLTF